This T cell receptor beta chain was profiled in a study of blood T cell repertoires in COVID-19. Data came from immunoSEQ multiplex PCR; TCRdb stores just in-frame clones and leaves some out. The table has about 15,000 clones, 84% seen once. Germline values: CDR1 LNHDA, CDR2 SQIVND (reference sequence). The CDR3 consists of 11 residues. Trimming took off 5 bases at V and 4 bases at J, with 5 bases between the two ends. The sequencing input was peripheral blood. The V call is TRBV19, the J call TRBJ1-2; no firm D call. This TCR came from a human donor in a cohort sampled during active COVID-19. The CDR3 DNA sequence: TGTGCCAGTAGTTACACCTATGGCTACACCTTC. Translation: CASSYTYGYTF. Together with reference TRBV19 and TRBJ1-2, the CDR3 gives the full variable domain: DGGITQSPKYLFRKEGQNVTLSCEQNLNHDAMYWYRQDPGQGLRLIYYSQIVNDFQKGDIAEGYSVSREKKESFPLTVTSAQKNPTAFYLCASSYTYGYTFGSGTRLTVV.